This T cell receptor (beta chain) was captured in a study of a mutant IDH1 vaccine in newly diagnosed glioma. Overall study: In some groups vaccination began 4-6 weeks post-radiotherapy; others received it with temozolomide. Study-wide results and limits: Variations in leading peripheral T cell clonotypes appeared to have no connection with pseudoprogression.

Concerning this clone itself: The antigen remains undetermined.

Germline CDR1 reads SNHLY; CDR2 reads FYNNEI. The CDR3 loop spans 15 amino acids. After removal of 1 base from V and 8 bases from J, the junction contained 6 bases not matched to a gene. The time point here: week 23, last vaccination. The investigators gave 300 ug of mutant IDH1 20-mer peptide in each vaccine dose, together with topical imiquimod. Astrocytomas that were new, WHO grade 3 or 4, IDH1-mutant and ATRX-lost were present in the donors. The repertoire was sequenced with immunoSEQ multiplex PCR; TCRdb's copy has only in-frame clones and lacks some. The data show 20,000 to 25,000 clones, with almost 85% seen just once and approximately 13% held by the top ten.

The material was PBMCs, obtained from a glioma patient whose treatment included an IDH1 peptide vaccine. This TCR came from a young man with glioma. The chain has TRBV2 and TRBJ1-2; 11 nucleotides align to TRBD1. CDR3 protein: CASSEVFGTGGGYTF. In nucleotides, the CDR3 is TGTGCCAGCAGTGAAGTTTTCGGGACAGGGGGAGGCTACACCTTC.